This is a list of T cell receptor beta chains from one sample in a study of blood T cell repertoires in COVID-19. Produced via immunoSEQ multiplex PCR; TCRdb's table is partial and in-frame only. The repertoire has 150,000 or so clones, less than 80% of them found once; the top ten carry over 4%. The sequencing input was peripheral blood. The receptors here all came from a woman older than 75 with active or convalescent COVID-19. The CDR3 runs from the conserved cysteine through the conserved F or W.

V: TRBV10-3
J: TRBJ1-1
CDR3: CAISGQNTEAFF

V: TRBV4-2
J: TRBJ2-5
CDR3: CASSQDAGGGAGETQYF

V: TRBV28
J: TRBJ1-4
CDR3: CASSLPTGYGREKLFF

V: TRBV28
J: TRBJ1-5
CDR3: CATNMDSKPQHF

V: TRBV12-5
J: TRBJ2-5
CDR3: CASGSGGILETQYF

V: TRBV27
J: TRBJ1-1
CDR3: CASSLAGANTEAFF

V: TRBV4-2
J: TRBJ2-7
CDR3: CASSQAPGRDEQYF

V: TRBV7-8
J: TRBJ1-2
CDR3: CASSLRGREVDGYTF

V: TRBV19
J: TRBJ1-5
CDR3: CASSIRQGDQPQHF

V: TRBV4-1
J: TRBJ2-4
CDR3: CASSPIATSGGPGNIQYF

V: TRBV5-1
J: TRBJ2-5
CDR3: CASSLLGRLIAYQETQYF

V: TRBV19
J: TRBJ2-5
CDR3: CASSSRGGTQYF

V: TRBV24-1
J: TRBJ2-3
CDR3: CATSNPDTQYF

V: TRBV7-8
J: TRBJ1-6
CDR3: CASSLATGNNSPLHF

V: TRBV3-1/TRBV3-2
J: TRBJ2-2
CDR3: CASSQVVGADTGELFF

V: TRBV7-3
J: TRBJ1-1
CDR3: CASSFSAGTEAFF

V: TRBV30
J: TRBJ1-2
CDR3: CAWSRGGELMVGGYTF

V: TRBV5-6
J: TRBJ2-5
CDR3: CASSLEQGARGTQYF

V: TRBV4-2
J: TRBJ1-2
CDR3: CASSQEMSGRDGYTF

V: TRBV3-1/TRBV3-2
J: TRBJ1-2
CDR3: CASSHSYGYTF

V: TRBV2
J: TRBJ2-5
CDR3: CATTSRPLLGETQYF

V: TRBV7-9
J: TRBJ1-2
CDR3: CASSLSNRVNGYTF

V: TRBV6-2/TRBV6-3
J: TRBJ1-5
CDR3: CASSPDRGLYQPQHF

V: TRBV6-5
J: TRBJ2-5
CDR3: CASSYSGTVKETQYF

V: TRBV28
J: TRBJ2-7
CDR3: CASSLGTGVPGGYF

V: TRBV6-1
J: TRBJ2-1
CDR3: CASSETGQQQFF

V: TRBV7-9
J: TRBJ1-3
CDR3: CASSLQGAAGNTIYF

V: TRBV7-2
J: TRBJ1-1
CDR3: CASSPDRGRVTEAFF

V: TRBV7-9
J: TRBJ2-3
CDR3: CASSLAQVYSTDTQYF

V: TRBV27
J: TRBJ2-1
CDR3: CASTPTTGGPSYNEQFF

V: TRBV14
J: TRBJ1-2
CDR3: CASSPMTGGANYGYTF

V: TRBV3-1/TRBV3-2
J: TRBJ2-2
CDR3: CASSFITGLTGELFF

V: TRBV3-1/TRBV3-2
J: TRBJ1-1
CDR3: CASSPIRGGAYNTEAFF

V: TRBV3-1/TRBV3-2
J: TRBJ2-7
CDR3: CASSLGLAGGYEQYF

V: TRBV9
J: TRBJ1-2
CDR3: CASSADSTWTASYGYTF

V: TRBV18
J: TRBJ1-1
CDR3: CASSPRAGVNTEAFF

V: TRBV30
J: TRBJ1-1
CDR3: CAWNRGQLEAFF

V: TRBV5-1
J: TRBJ1-2
CDR3: CASSSGLGYGYTF

V: TRBV5-1
J: TRBJ2-1
CDR3: CATSWGGQPNEQFF

V: TRBV25-1
J: TRBJ1-4
CDR3: CASSRQTEKLFF

V: TRBV27
J: TRBJ2-5
CDR3: CASSFQTGGQETQYF

V: TRBV4-1
J: TRBJ1-2
CDR3: CASSQEAGYYGYTF

V: TRBV5-1
J: TRBJ1-1
CDR3: CASSSQVNTEAFF

V: TRBV6-5
J: TRBJ1-5
CDR3: CASSAPTGNQPQHF

V: TRBV12-3/TRBV12-4
J: TRBJ2-7
CDR3: CASSDRIYEQYF

V: TRBV4-3
J: TRBJ1-4
CDR3: CASSPRLSRGEKLFF

V: TRBV19
J: TRBJ1-2
CDR3: CASSDRGDGYTF

V: TRBV5-1
J: TRBJ1-2
CDR3: CASSLGQDYGYTF

V: TRBV11-2
J: TRBJ1-6
CDR3: CASSVTRTGGPLHF

V: TRBV5-1
J: TRBJ2-1
CDR3: CASGPSQRGVNEQFF

V: TRBV6-1
J: TRBJ2-7
CDR3: CASINNYEQYF

V: TRBV2
J: TRBJ2-7
CDR3: CASNRDYRYEQYF

V: TRBV19
J: TRBJ2-5
CDR3: CASSPPGGRETQYF

V: TRBV9
J: TRBJ1-2
CDR3: CASSPGLYGYTF

V: TRBV12-3/TRBV12-4
J: TRBJ1-5
CDR3: CASSLFKGQPQHF

V: TRBV6-2/TRBV6-3
J: TRBJ1-6
CDR3: CASSRGQGTGSPSLHF

V: TRBV28
J: TRBJ2-1
CDR3: CASSQGGQFF

V: TRBV11-1
J: TRBJ2-1
CDR3: CASALLTRLGYEQFF

V: TRBV30
J: TRBJ1-3
CDR3: CAWSRWGGDISGNTIYF

V: TRBV2
J: TRBJ1-2
CDR3: CASSRTAGYTF